A single sample is the source of the 13 T cell receptor beta chains below, sequenced in a study of blood T cell repertoires in COVID-19 (dated by TCRdb to the early 2020s). The library was made by the immunoSEQ multiplex PCR assay. TCRdb took over this immuneACCESS table, retaining in-frame rearrangements with V and J assigned. Such tables are incomplete; in checked studies, under half of the missing clones stem from an unresolved V gene, and the remainder is unexplained. Across this sample there are around 260,000 clones, with about 87% seen only once. In total, the top ten clones hold about 5% of the sample. The sample taken for sequencing was peripheral blood. Source of these receptors: a woman in her sixties or seventies with COVID-19, enrolled during active disease.

This clone was observed a handful of times. The chain carries TRBV24-1 and TRBJ2-7; the D gene is possibly TRBD1 (6 bases). Trimming took off 6 bases at V and 3 bases at J, with 11 bases between the two ends. CDR3 length equals 13 residues. Germline-derived CDR1 and CDR2 are KGHDR and SFDVKD. The DNA of the CDR3 is TGTGCCACCAGTCGCGGCAGGGGCTACGAGCAGTACTTC. It yields the protein CATSRGRGYEQYF.

The J gene is TRBJ1-2, the V gene TRBV28; D perhaps matches TRBD1 (6 bases). CDR3 length equals 14 residues. The V end was cut by 6 bases, the J end by 5 bases, with 16 bases between. CDR1 is MDHEN, CDR2 SYDVKM, per germline. Written as DNA, the CDR3 is TGTGCCAGCAGCGAAGGACAGAGAGGATATGGCTACACCTTC. Residues: CASSEGQRGYGYTF.

The chain uses TRBV20-1 and TRBJ1-5; D remains unclear. The CDR3 contains 18 residues. CDR1 is DFQATT, CDR2 SNEGSKA, per germline (reference sequence). Trimming left V 3 bases short and J 0 bases short, with 21 bases between. The CDR3 protein is CSASPVRYRTYSNQPQHF. The CDR3 coding sequence is TGCAGTGCTAGTCCCGTTCGGTACCGAACTTATAGCAATCAGCCCCAGCATTTT.

To note about this clone: Other nucleotide sequences in the sample specify the same CDR3. This rearrangement joins TRBV6-5 to TRBJ1-3; TRBD1 agrees at 7 bases. J was trimmed by 3 bases and V by 5 bases; bases with no gene match: 4. Germline V lookup: CDR1 MNHEY, CDR2 SVGAGI. The CDR3 extends over 14 amino acids. Here the CDR3 DNA reads TGTGCCAGCAGTACCCGGACAGGTGGAAACACCATATATTTT. It encodes CASSTRTGGNTIYF.

This sequence joins TRBV4-2 and TRBJ2-3, with TRBD2 matching over 10 bases. This CDR3 is 16 amino acids long. The ends lost 6 bases at V and 2 bases at J; junction bases unmatched: 8. Germline V gene sequence: CDR1 LGHNA, CDR2 YNFKEQ. The CDR3 sequence is CASSGTSGTLTDTQYF. CDR3 DNA sequence: TGTGCCAGCAGTGGAACTAGCGGGACACTCACAGATACGCAGTATTTT.

This chain links TRBV4-1 with TRBJ2-7; 9 positions match TRBD1. V dropped 0 bases and J dropped 4; count of bases not matched to a gene: 4. The germline CDR1 and CDR2 sequences are MGHRA and YSYEKL. CDR3 size: 15 residues. In DNA, the CDR3 is TGCGCCAGCAGCCAAGACGACAGGGGGTGGTACGAGCAGTACTTC. It is translated as CASSQDDRGWYEQYF.

This chain joins TRBV2 and TRBJ2-5, with TRBD2 matching over 9 bases. Germline V gene lookup returns CDR1 SNHLY and CDR2 FYNNEI. Trimming took 4 bases from V and 5 from J; bases not matched to a gene: 11. The CDR3 loop spans 16 amino acids. The CDR3 spells CASSGPLSGGRETQYF. The CDR3 nucleotides read TGTGCCAGCAGTGGACCTCTAAGCGGGGGGCGGGAGACCCAGTACTTC.

V usage is TRBV6-2 or TRBV6-3 and J usage is TRBJ2-5; tentative D call: TRBD2 (6 bases). V was pared by 2 bases and J by 7 bases, with 11 bases between. Looked up from germline, CDR1 is MNHEY and CDR2 is SVGEGT. The CDR3 covers 13 residues. The DNA for the CDR3 is TGTGCCAGCAGTTACGGGACTCACGGGACCCAGTACTTC. Its translation: CASSYGTHGTQYF.

CDR3 amino acids: CASSPRVFRGGLALYNEQFF. CDR3 DNA sequence: TGTGCCAGCAGCCCTCGCGTGTTCAGGGGCGGACTAGCGTTGTACAATGAGCAGTTCTTC. The chain employs TRBV3-1 (or the pseudogene TRBV3-2) and TRBJ2-1; 9 bases agree with TRBD2. V trimming: 4 bases; J trimming: 4 bases; junction bases outside the gene matches: 20. Germline V gives CDR1 LGHDT, CDR2 YNNKEL (reference sequence). CDR3 length: 20 amino acids.

This clone was found once. The chain combines TRBV30 with TRBJ1-4, with no clear D. CDR3 length equals 15 residues. Germline values: CDR1 GTSNPN, CDR2 SVGIG (reference sequence). The V end was cut by 4 bases, the J end by 5 bases, with 17 bases between. CDR3 nucleotide sequence: TGTGCCTGGATGGCTTACGGGGAAGTCAATGAAAAACTGTTTTTT. The encoded protein is CAWMAYGEVNEKLFF.

The genes are TRBV5-4 and TRBJ1-1; possible D gene TRBD1, 6 bases. V shed 4 bases and J shed 5 bases, with 12 bases lying between them. This CDR3 region has 13 residues. CDR1 SGHNT and CDR2 YYREEE come from the germline V gene (reference sequence). The CDR3 DNA follows: TGTGCCAGCAGCAATCAGGGGAGAACTGAAGCTTTCTTT. Protein: CASSNQGRTEAFF.

This clone was recorded once. J is TRBJ2-1 and V is TRBV5-4; D gene uncertain. The CDR3 loop spans 16 amino acids. V lost 0 bases and J lost 1, with 11 bases in between. CDR1 is SGHNT, CDR2 YYREEE, per germline (reference sequence). CDR3 sequence reads: CASSLAPGPSYNEQFF. The DNA for the CDR3 is TGTGCCAGCAGCTTGGCCCCTGGCCCTTCCTACAATGAGCAGTTCTTC. The entire variable domain, with the rest obtained from reference TRBV5-4 and TRBJ2-1, is as follows: ETGVTQSPTHLIKTRGQQVTLRCSSQSGHNTVSWYQQALGQGPQFIFQYYREEENGRGNFPPRFSGLQFPNYSSELNVNALELDDSALYLCASSLAPGPSYNEQFFGPGTRLTVL.

This clone was seen a handful of times. The rearrangement joins TRBV27 to TRBJ2-1; a weak D match, TRBD2 (5 bases). V gave up 4 bases and J gave up 8 bases, with 18 bases separating them. The CDR3 covers 15 residues. Per germline, CDR1 MNHEY and CDR2 SMNVEV (reference sequence). CDR3 protein: CASSSRQDPGDEQFF. In DNA, the CDR3 is TGTGCCAGCAGTTCACGCCAGGACCCCGGGGATGAGCAGTTCTTC.